A selection of T cell receptor beta chains follows, all from one sample in a study of cytomegalovirus exposure and HLA in healthy donors. The repertoire was sequenced with immunoSEQ multiplex PCR; TCRdb's copy has only in-frame clones and lacks some. The table has 170,000 or so clones, approximately 80% seen once; the top ten hold 0.5% to 0.8%. Specimen: PBMCs. These receptors all stem from a boy aged 5-17 years in good health and CMV-seronegative. Both conserved end residues are part of each CDR3. The D gene is left open where the match is weak. Expanded clones are given a class, and other clones once, few, many or no size at all.

TRBD1	.	TRBV13	TRBJ2-7	TGTGCCAGCAGCTTTGCCCGGGACAGGGTCTTGTACGAGCAGTACTTC	CASSFARDRVLYEQYF
TRBD1	.	TRBV19	TRBJ2-7	TGTGCCAGTAGTATTGATATCGGGACAGGGGGTACCTACGAGCAGTACTTC	CASSIDIGTGGTYEQYF
TRBD1	few	TRBV15	TRBJ1-5	TGTGCCACCAGCAGTGACAGGGAATCTCAGCCCCAGCATTTT	CATSSDRESQPQHF
TRBD1	.	TRBV5-1	TRBJ1-2	TGCGCCAGCAGCTTGTTAGGCAGGGGGCAGGATGGCTACACCTTC	CASSLLGRGQDGYTF
TRBD1	.	TRBV6-1	TRBJ1-2	TGTGCCAGCAGTTTTACCGGGACAGCCTATGGCTACACCTTC	CASSFTGTAYGYTF
TRBD2	.	TRBV13	TRBJ2-3	TGTGCCAGCAGCTTAGGGACTAGCGGGGAACCAGATACGCAGTATTTT	CASSLGTSGEPDTQYF
.	.	TRBV15	TRBJ1-5	TGTGCCACCAGCAGCCCGATCGGTTCGCAGCCCCAGCATTTT	CATSSPIGSQPQHF
.	.	TRBV9	TRBJ1-5	TGTGCCAGCAGGGGAGGCGCCTATAGCAATCAGCCCCAGCATTTT	CASRGGAYSNQPQHF
.	.	TRBV30	TRBJ1-6	TGTGCCTGGAGTAGGTTCAGGGAAGATTCACCCCTCCACTTT	CAWSRFREDSPLHF
.	.	TRBV7-9	TRBJ2-5	TGTGCCAGCAGCTTGGGGCATCACGAGACCCAGTACTTC	CASSLGHHETQYF
.	few	TRBV25-1	TRBJ1-4	TGTGCCAGCAGTAATCTGGACACAACTAATGAAAAACTGTTTTTT	CASSNLDTTNEKLFF
TRBD1	.	TRBV29-1	TRBJ1-2	TGCAGCGTTGACCCGGGCAGGGGGATAGATGGCTACACCTTC	CSVDPGRGIDGYTF
TRBD1	.	TRBV6-6	TRBJ1-1	TGTGCCAGCAGTCGGGGGACAGTAGACGCTGAAGCTTTCTTT	CASSRGTVDAEAFF
.	.	TRBV27	TRBJ1-2	TGTGCCAGCAGTTTATCTACATATGATGGCTACACCTTC	CASSLSTYDGYTF
.	.	TRBV18	TRBJ1-5	TGTGCCAGCTCAAGGGCCCCAGGGGATAATCAGCCCCAGCATTTT	CASSRAPGDNQPQHF
TRBD2	.	TRBV7-9	TRBJ2-5	TGTTCCAGCAGCTATCCCGGGACTAGCGGGAGGCAAGAGACCCAGTACTTC	CSSSYPGTSGRQETQYF
.	.	TRBV19	TRBJ1-1	TGTGCCAGTAGTATAGGGACGGGAACTGAAGCTTTCTTT	CASSIGTGTEAFF
.	few	TRBV5-1	TRBJ1-3	TGCGCCAGCAGCGCAGACCCGCGGGTCCCTGGAAACACCATATATTTT	CASSADPRVPGNTIYF
TRBD2	.	TRBV9	TRBJ2-3	TGTGCCAGCAGCGTAGGGACTAGTGCAGATACGCAGTATTTT	CASSVGTSADTQYF
.	few	TRBV7-3	TRBJ2-1	TGTGCCAGCAGCCCCGGACACAGCTCCTACAATGAGCAGTTCTTC	CASSPGHSSYNEQFF
.	.	TRBV9	TRBJ2-1	TGTGCCAGCAGCGTAGGAAGCGGGACATACAATGAGCAGTTCTTC	CASSVGSGTYNEQFF
.	.	TRBV7-9	TRBJ1-2	TGTGCCAGCAGCTCGTTATCGGATGGCTACACCTTC	CASSSLSDGYTF
.	few	TRBV6-5	TRBJ1-1	TGTGCCAGCAGTTACCTTGGGGAGAGCACTGAAGCTTTCTTT	CASSYLGESTEAFF
TRBD1	.	TRBV27	TRBJ1-2	TGTGCCAGCAGTTTACAAGGGGGCGGTGGCTACACCTTC	CASSLQGGGGYTF
TRBD1	.	TRBV27	TRBJ1-2	TGTGCCAGCAGTTTCGGACAGGCTTACTATGGCTACACCTTC	CASSFGQAYYGYTF
TRBD1	.	TRBV5-4	TRBJ2-3	TGTGCCAGCAGTGGGGGGACAGGGGGGACAGATACGCAGTATTTT	CASSGGTGGTDTQYF
TRBD1	.	TRBV6-1	TRBJ1-1	TGTGCCAGCAGTGACCACAGGGGGCGACCGAACACTGAAGCTTTCTTT	CASSDHRGRPNTEAFF
.	.	TRBV20-1	TRBJ2-1	TGCAGTGCTAGGTACAACAATGAGCAGTTCTTC	CSARYNNEQFF
.	.	TRBV11-2	TRBJ1-2	TGTGCCAGCAGCCCCGCCGTGGGAGCCTATGGCTACACCTTC	CASSPAVGAYGYTF
TRBD1	.	TRBV18	TRBJ1-1	TGTGCCAGCTCATCAGGGGGCAGGACTGAAGCTTTCTTT	CASSSGGRTEAFF
.	.	TRBV5-1	TRBJ1-3	TGCGCCAGCAGCCGAAACTCGGTCAGGGCCGCCTTTCTCTCTGGAAACACCATATATTTT	CASSRNSVRAAFLSGNTIYF
.	once	TRBV4-3	TRBJ1-5	TGCGCCAGCAGCCAAGCGGGGGGCAATCAGCCCCAGCATTTT	CASSQAGGNQPQHF
.	few	TRBV11-2	TRBJ2-7	TGTGCCAGCAGCTCAATCCTAGAGCAGTACTTC	CASSSILEQYF
TRBD1	once	TRBV4-1	TRBJ1-2	TGCGCCAGCCGCGCTTCGGGACAGGACTATGGCTACACCTTC	CASRASGQDYGYTF
.	.	TRBV19	TRBJ1-2	TGTGCCAGTAATCTGGCACGTAATAACTATGGCTACACCTTC	CASNLARNNYGYTF
TRBD1	.	TRBV29-1	TRBJ1-2	TGCAGCGTGGACAGGGCCGTCTATGGCTACACCTTC	CSVDRAVYGYTF
TRBD1	.	TRBV5-6	TRBJ1-2	TGTGCCAGCAGCTTGGGACAGGGGTTCTATGGCTACACCTTC	CASSLGQGFYGYTF
.	.	TRBV5-5	TRBJ2-7	TGTGCCAGCAGCCTCCCGGACACGTACTACGAGCAGTACTTC	CASSLPDTYYEQYF
.	.	TRBV11-2	TRBJ1-1	TGTGCCAGCAGCTTAGGGACAGTGAACACTGAAGCTTTCTTT	CASSLGTVNTEAFF
.	.	TRBV6-5	TRBJ1-2	TGTGCCAGCAGTTCGAGCAGGAACTATGGCTACACCTTC	CASSSSRNYGYTF
.	once	TRBV10-3	TRBJ1-5	TGTGCCATCAGTGAGGGGGGCCCGGATGGCAATCAGCCCCAGCATTTT	CAISEGGPDGNQPQHF
TRBD2	.	TRBV19	TRBJ2-2	TGTGCCAGTAATCGAGAACGGGAGGGCCCCGGGGAGCTGTTTTTT	CASNREREGPGELFF
.	.	TRBV18	TRBJ2-7	TGTGCCAGCTCACCACGGCCCTCAGGGCTTACCTACGAGCAGTACTTC	CASSPRPSGLTYEQYF